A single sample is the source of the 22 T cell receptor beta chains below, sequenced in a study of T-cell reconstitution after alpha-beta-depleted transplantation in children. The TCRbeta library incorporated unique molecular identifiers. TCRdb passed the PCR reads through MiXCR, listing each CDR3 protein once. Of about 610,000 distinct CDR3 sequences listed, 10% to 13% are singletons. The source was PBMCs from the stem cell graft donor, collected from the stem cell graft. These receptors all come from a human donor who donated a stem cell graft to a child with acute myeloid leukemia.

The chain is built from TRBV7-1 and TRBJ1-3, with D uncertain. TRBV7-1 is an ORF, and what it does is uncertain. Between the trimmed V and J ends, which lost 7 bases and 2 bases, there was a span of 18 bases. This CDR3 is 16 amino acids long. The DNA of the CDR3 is TGTGCCAGCATCTCCAGGCTGGGGAGCCCTGGAAACACCATATATTTT. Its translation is CASISRLGSPGNTIYF.

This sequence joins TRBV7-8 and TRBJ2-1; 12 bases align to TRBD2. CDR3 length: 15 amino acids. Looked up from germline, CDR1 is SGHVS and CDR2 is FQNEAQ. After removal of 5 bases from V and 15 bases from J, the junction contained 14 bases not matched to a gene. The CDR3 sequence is CASSSSGTSGPPMFF. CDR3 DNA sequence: TGTGCCAGCAGCAGCTCCGGGACTAGCGGGCCTCCTATGTTCTTC.

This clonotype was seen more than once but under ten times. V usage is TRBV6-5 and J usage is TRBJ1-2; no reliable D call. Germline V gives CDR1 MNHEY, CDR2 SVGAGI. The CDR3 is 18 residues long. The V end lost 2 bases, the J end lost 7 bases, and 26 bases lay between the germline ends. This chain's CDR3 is CASSYDPGSTLIFGGYTF. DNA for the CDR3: TGTGCCAGCAGTTACGATCCGGGGTCAACCCTTATTTTCGGTGGCTACACCTTC.

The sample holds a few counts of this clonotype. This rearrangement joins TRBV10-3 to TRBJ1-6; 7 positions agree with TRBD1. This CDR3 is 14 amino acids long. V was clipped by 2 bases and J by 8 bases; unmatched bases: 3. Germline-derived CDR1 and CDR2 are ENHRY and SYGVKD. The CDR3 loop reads CAISERDRDSPLHF. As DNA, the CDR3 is TGTGCCATCAGTGAGAGGGACAGAGATTCACCCCTCCACTTT.

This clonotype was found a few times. In DNA, the CDR3 is TGTGCCAGTAAAACGGCGGGGCTAGCGAACAATGAGCAGTTCTTC. Its translation is CASKTAGLANNEQFF. This rearrangement joins TRBV7-2 to TRBJ2-1; maybe TRBD2 (6 bases). Trimming shortened V by 9 bases and J by 5 bases, and 20 bases separated the two germline ends. In germline, CDR1 is SGHTA, CDR2 FQGNSA. This CDR3 is 15 amino acids long. The whole variable domain, remainder taken from reference TRBV7-2 and TRBJ2-1, is GAGVSQSPSNKVTEKGKDVELRCDPISGHTALYWYRQSLGQGLEFLIYFQGNSAPDKSGLPSDRFSAERTGGSVSTLTIQRTQQEDSAVYLCASKTAGLANNEQFFGPGTRLTVL.

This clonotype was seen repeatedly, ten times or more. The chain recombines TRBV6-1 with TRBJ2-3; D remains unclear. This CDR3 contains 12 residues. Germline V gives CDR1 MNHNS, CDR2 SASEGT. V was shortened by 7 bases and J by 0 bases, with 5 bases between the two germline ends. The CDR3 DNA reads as TGTGCCAGCACGGGTAGCACAGATACGCAGTATTTT. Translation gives CASTGSTDTQYF.

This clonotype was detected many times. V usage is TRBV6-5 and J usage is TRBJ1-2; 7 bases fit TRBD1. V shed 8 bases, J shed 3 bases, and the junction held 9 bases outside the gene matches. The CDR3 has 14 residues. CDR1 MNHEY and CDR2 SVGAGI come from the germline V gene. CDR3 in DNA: TGTGCCAGCGGCCTTACAGGGGTTCACTATGGCTACACCTTC. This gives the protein CASGLTGVHYGYTF.

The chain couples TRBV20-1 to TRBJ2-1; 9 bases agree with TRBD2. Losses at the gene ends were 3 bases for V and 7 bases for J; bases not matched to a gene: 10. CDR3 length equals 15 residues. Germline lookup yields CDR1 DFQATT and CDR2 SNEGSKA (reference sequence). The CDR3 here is CSASRGLAGSNEQFF. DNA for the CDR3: TGCAGTGCTAGTAGAGGGCTAGCGGGATCAAATGAGCAGTTCTTC.

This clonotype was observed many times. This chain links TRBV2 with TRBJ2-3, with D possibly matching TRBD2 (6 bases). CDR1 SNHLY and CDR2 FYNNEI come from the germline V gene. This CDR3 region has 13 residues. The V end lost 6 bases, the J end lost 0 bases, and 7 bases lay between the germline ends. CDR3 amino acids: CASREGSTDTQYF. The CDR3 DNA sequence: TGTGCCAGCAGGGAGGGCAGCACAGATACGCAGTATTTT. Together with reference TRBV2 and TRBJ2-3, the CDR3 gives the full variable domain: EPEVTQTPSHQVTQMGQEVILRCVPISNHLYFYWYRQILGQKVEFLVSFYNNEISEKSEIFDDQFSVERPDGSNFTLKIRSTKLEDSAMYFCASREGSTDTQYFGPGTRLTVL.

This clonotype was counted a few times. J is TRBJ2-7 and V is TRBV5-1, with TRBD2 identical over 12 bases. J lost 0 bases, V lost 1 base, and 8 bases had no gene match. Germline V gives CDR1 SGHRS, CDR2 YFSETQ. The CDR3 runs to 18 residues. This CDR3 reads CASSLTSGGMGSSYEQYF. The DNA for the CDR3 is TGCGCCAGCAGCTTGACTAGCGGGGGGATGGGGAGCTCCTACGAGCAGTACTTC.

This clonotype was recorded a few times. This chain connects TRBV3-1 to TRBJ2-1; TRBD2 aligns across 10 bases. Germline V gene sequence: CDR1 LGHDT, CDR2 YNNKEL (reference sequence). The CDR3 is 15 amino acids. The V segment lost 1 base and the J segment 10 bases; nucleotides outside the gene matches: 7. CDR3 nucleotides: TGTGCCAGCAGCCAAGCCAGCGGGAGGGCTCGGGAGCAGTTCTTC. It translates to CASSQASGRAREQFF.

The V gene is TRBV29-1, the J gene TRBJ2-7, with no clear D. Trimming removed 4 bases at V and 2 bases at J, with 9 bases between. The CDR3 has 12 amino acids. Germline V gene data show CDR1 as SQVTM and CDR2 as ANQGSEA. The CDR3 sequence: CSVGSDAYEQYF. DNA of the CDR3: TGCAGCGTTGGGTCGGACGCCTACGAGCAGTACTTC.

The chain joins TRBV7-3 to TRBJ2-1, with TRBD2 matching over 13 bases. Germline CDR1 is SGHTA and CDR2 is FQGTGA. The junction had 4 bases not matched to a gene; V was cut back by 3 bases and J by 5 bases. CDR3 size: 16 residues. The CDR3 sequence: CASSFDGTSGNNEQFF. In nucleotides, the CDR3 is TGTGCCAGCAGCTTCGACGGGACTAGCGGGAACAATGAGCAGTTCTTC.

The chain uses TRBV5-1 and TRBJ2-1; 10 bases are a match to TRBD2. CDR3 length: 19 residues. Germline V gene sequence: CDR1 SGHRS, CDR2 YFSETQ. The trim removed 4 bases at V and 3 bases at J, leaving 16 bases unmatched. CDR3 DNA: TGCGCCAGCAGCCCGTCGGGACAGAGGACTAGCGGAGTCTACAATGAGCAGTTCTTC. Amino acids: CASSPSGQRTSGVYNEQFF.

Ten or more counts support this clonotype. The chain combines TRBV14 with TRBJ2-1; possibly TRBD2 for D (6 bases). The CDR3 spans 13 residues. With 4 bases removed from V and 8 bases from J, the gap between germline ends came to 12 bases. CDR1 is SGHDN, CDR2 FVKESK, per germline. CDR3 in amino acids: CASSLPRGDEQFF. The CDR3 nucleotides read TGTGCCAGCAGCCTCCCACGCGGGGATGAGCAGTTCTTC. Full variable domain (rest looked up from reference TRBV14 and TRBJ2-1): EAGVTQFPSHSVIEKGQTVTLRCDPISGHDNLYWYRRVMGKEIKFLLHFVKESKQDESGMPNNRFLAERTGGTYSTLKVQPAELEDSGVYFCASSLPRGDEQFFGPGTRLTVL.

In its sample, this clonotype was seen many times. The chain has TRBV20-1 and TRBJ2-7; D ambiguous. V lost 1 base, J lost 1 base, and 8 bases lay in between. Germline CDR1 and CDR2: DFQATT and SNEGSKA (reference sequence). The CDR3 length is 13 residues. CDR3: CSARAFNSYEQYF. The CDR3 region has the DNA TGCAGTGCTAGAGCGTTCAATTCCTACGAGCAGTACTTC.

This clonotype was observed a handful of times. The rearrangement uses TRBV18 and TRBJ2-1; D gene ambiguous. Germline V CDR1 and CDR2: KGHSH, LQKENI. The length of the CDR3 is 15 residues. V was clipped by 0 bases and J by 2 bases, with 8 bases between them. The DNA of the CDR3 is TGTGCCAGCTCACCACCCGACCACCCCTACAATGAGCAGTTCTTC. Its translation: CASSPPDHPYNEQFF.

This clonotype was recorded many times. For the CDR3, the DNA is TGTGCCACCAGCAGAGATAGTCGCCTCAGCACTGAAGCTTTCTTT. Translating it yields CATSRDSRLSTEAFF. This chain uses TRBV15 with TRBJ1-1, with no clear D. Per germline, CDR1 LNHNV and CDR2 YYDKDF (reference sequence). V was trimmed by 0 bases and J by 4 bases, leaving 12 bases between them. The CDR3 extends over 15 amino acids.

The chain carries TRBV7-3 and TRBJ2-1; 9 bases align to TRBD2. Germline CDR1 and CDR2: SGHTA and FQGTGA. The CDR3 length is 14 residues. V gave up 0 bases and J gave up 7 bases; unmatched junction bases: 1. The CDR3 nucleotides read TGTGCCAGCAGCTTAACGCTAGCGGGAAATGAGCAGTTCTTC. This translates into CASSLTLAGNEQFF.

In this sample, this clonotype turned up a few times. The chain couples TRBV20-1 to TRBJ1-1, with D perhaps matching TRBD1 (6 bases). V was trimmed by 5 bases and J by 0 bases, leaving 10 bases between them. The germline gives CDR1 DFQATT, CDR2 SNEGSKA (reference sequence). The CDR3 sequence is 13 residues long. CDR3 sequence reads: CSALSGVNTEAFF. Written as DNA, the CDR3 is TGCAGTGCTCTCTCAGGGGTGAACACTGAAGCTTTCTTT.

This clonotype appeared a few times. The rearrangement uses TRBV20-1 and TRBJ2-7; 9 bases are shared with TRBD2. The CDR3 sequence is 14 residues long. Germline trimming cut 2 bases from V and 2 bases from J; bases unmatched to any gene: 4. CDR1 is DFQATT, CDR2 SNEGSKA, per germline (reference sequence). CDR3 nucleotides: TGCAGTGCTAGACACCCTAGCGGGGCCTACGAGCAGTACTTC. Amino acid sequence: CSARHPSGAYEQYF.

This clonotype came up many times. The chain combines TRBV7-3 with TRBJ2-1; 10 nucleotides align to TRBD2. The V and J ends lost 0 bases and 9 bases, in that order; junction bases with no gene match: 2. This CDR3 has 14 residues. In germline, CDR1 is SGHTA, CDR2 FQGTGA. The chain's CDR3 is CASSLTGLATEQFF. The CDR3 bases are TGTGCCAGCAGCTTAACGGGACTAGCGACTGAGCAGTTCTTC.